The rows below give T cell receptor beta chains drawn from one sample of a study of shared clonotypes between healthy human individuals. TCRdb's table, derived via immunoSEQ multiplex PCR, lists solely in-frame clones and lacks some. The sample comprises about 2.3 million clones, about 92% of which are singletons, and 0.3% to 0.4% rests with the top ten. Source material: naive CD4+ T cells from PBMCs. The source is a young man in good health. Some clones in this sample may be carry-over from other donors' samples. Both conserved end residues are part of each CDR3.

j_call v_call cdr3_aa
TRBJ2-7 TRBV7-9 CASSLGTFSYEQYF
TRBJ1-1 TRBV7-8 CASSLEGQGINTEAFF
TRBJ2-2 TRBV28 CASSFSTGNTGELFF
TRBJ1-1 TRBV30 CAWGTARADLGTEAFF
TRBJ2-5 TRBV18 CASSPGTGGFQETQYF
TRBJ2-1 TRBV15 CATSRVRDRGAEQFF
TRBJ2-1 TRBV5-4 CASSLASWGDEQFF
TRBJ2-7 TRBV6-5 CASSSRDRGSYEQYF
TRBJ2-7 TRBV5-4 CASSLGQGRYEQYF
TRBJ1-1 TRBV18 CASSSDSVLVNTEAFF
TRBJ2-4 TRBV18 CASSPEVGVKNIQYF
TRBJ1-2 TRBV9 CASTRTGGDYYGYTF
TRBJ2-1 TRBV28 CASSLGGFDEQFF
TRBJ2-1 TRBV5-1 CASSMDPIDLTNEQFF
TRBJ2-1 TRBV30 CAWTRGTSGYNEQFF
TRBJ2-7 TRBV5-4 CASSSQQRGSMGEQYF
TRBJ2-7 TRBV7-9 CASSLHTDPLSPYEQYF
TRBJ2-1 TRBV5-4 CASSLGAAEQFF
TRBJ2-2 TRBV5-1 CASSRLGQGAPTGELFF
TRBJ2-3 TRBV5-6 CASSYGARSDTQYF
TRBJ1-4 TRBV4-1 CASSLLPNEKLFF
TRBJ1-3 TRBV28 CASSLFESGNTIYF
TRBJ2-7 TRBV28 CASSLYYEQYF
TRBJ1-5 TRBV7-2 CASSRTGEGRQPQHF
TRBJ1-5 TRBV19 CASRNGGTGRNQPQHF
TRBJ1-5 TRBV28 CASSITGLVQPQHF
TRBJ1-4 TRBV6-4 CASSERQGSNEKLFF
TRBJ2-3 TRBV7-9 CASSEGTSVFTDTQYF
TRBJ1-1 TRBV29-1 CSVVTGGATEAFF
TRBJ2-1 TRBV27 CASSFVGSDYNEQFF
TRBJ2-1 TRBV12-5 CASGLSLAGGNNEQFF
TRBJ2-3 TRBV20-1 CSARGQDTQYF
TRBJ2-7 TRBV28 CASRSDRWGYGSYEQYF
TRBJ1-2 TRBV28 CASSLPASQGGYTF
TRBJ2-5 TRBV15 CATSRGGVLRETQYF
TRBJ1-2 TRBV29-1 CSALHQTGYGYTF
TRBJ1-1 TRBV7-8 CASSSLGYRPDTEAFF
TRBJ2-5 TRBV7-3 CASSPNYQSAQETQYF
TRBJ2-1 TRBV7-2 CASSLRPFLAVPSPHEQFF
TRBJ2-3 TRBV7-2 CASTNTDTQYF
TRBJ2-1 TRBV4-1 CASSQTTGVSSYNEQFF
TRBJ2-2 TRBV19 CATHRGGSRTGELFF
TRBJ1-3 TRBV10-3 CAISSRREEANTIYF
TRBJ2-1 TRBV18 CASSPGGLSSYNEQFF
TRBJ2-5 TRBV5-1 CASSLVSSGIQETQYF
TRBJ2-5 TRBV5-4 CASSSGLAGGLQETQYF
TRBJ1-2 TRBV5-8 CASSTPGGLGVSNYGYTF
TRBJ2-3 TRBV4-1 CASSRFPTDTQYF
TRBJ2-5 TRBV6-1 CASRRQGGETQYF
TRBJ2-5 TRBV30 CAWSATSSGGETQYF
TRBJ1-5 TRBV2 CASRDGSNQPQHF
TRBJ2-1 TRBV6-5 CASRPRGHSYNEQFF
TRBJ2-3 TRBV7-3 CASSIAGTGGTDTQYF